This T cell receptor (beta chain) was documented in a study of T cell repertoires in cytomegalovirus infection. Study-level background: Recently identified HLA-C-restricted and well-studied HLA-B-restricted CMV epitopes were used. The public TCR beta signatures pointed to both CMV infection and matching HLA type. Study-level points and caveats: Ex vivo, HLA-C-restricted CMV-specific TCR beta clonotypes prevailed over the rest of the response.

Note on this clonotype: Its matching antigen is unknown.

Germline CDR1 is MGHRA and CDR2 is YSYEKL. Trimming removed 5 bases at V and 1 base at J, with 13 bases between. There are 15 residues in the CDR3. TCRdb analysed the reads with MiXCR anew, one entry per CDR3 protein. The profile shows about 900,000 distinct CDR3 sequences, approximately 31% of them singletons. The chain combines TRBV4-1 with TRBJ2-3; TRBD1 or TRBD2 may be the D gene (5 bases each). The sample consisted of cultured CD8+ T cells from PBMCs, taken from culture after CMV antigen stimulation. The receptor's source is a human donor in good health (CMV status not recorded). Some clones in this sample may be carry-over from other donors' samples. CDR3 in amino acids: CASSKEPGRTDTQYF. In DNA form, the CDR3 reads TGCGCCAGCAGCAAGGAACCGGGGCGCACAGATACGCAGTATTTT.